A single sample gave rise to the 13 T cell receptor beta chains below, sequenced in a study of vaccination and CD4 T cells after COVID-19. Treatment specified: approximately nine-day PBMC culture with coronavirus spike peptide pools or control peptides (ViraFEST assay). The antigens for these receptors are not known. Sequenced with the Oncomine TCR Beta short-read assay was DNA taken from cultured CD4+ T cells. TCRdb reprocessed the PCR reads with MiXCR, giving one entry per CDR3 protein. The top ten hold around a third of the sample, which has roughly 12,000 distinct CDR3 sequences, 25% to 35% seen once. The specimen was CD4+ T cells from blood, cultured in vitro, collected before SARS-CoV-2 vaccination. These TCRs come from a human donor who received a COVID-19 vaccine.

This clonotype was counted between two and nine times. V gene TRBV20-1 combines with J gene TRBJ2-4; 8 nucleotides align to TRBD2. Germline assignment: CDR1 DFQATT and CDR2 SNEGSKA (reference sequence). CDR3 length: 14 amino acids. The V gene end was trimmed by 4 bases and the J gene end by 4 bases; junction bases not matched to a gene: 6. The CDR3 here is CSAMFRGGKNIQYF. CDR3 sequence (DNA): TGCAGTGCTATGTTTCGGGGGGGGAAAAACATTCAGTACTTC.

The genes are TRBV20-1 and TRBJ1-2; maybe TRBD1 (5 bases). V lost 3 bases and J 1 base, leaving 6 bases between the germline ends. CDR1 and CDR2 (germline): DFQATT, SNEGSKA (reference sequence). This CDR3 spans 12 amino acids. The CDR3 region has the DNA TGCAGTGCTAGGACAGATAACTATGGCTACACCTTC. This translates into CSARTDNYGYTF.

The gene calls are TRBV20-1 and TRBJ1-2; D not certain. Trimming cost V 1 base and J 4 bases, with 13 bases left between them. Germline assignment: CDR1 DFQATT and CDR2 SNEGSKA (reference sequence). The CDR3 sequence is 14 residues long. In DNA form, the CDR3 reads TGCAGTGCTAGAGCCAACGACGGTTCCTATGGCTACACCTTC. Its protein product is CSARANDGSYGYTF.

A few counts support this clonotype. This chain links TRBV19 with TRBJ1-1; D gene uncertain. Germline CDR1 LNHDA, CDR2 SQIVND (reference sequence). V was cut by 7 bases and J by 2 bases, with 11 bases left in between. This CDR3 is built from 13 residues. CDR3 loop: CASNRARNTEAFF. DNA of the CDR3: TGTGCCAGTAATAGGGCCCGTAACACTGAAGCTTTCTTT.

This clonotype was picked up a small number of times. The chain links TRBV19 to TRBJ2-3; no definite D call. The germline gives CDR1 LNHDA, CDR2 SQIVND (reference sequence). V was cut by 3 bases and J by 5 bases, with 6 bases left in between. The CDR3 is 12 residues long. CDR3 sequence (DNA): TGTGCCAGTAGTATTCCAAGAGATACGCAGTATTTT. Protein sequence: CASSIPRDTQYF.

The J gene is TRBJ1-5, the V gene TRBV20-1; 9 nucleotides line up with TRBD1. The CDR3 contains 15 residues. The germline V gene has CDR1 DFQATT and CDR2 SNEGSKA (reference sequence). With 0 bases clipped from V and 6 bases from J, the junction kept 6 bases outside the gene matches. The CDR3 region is CSARDRQGGSQPQHF. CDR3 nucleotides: TGCAGTGCTAGAGACCGACAGGGGGGTAGTCAGCCCCAGCATTTT.

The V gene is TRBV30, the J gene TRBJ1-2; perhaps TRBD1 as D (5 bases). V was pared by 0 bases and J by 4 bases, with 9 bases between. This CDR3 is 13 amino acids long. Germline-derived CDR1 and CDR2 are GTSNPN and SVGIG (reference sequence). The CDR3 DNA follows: TGTGCCTGGAGTGTGGGACCCTCCTATGGCTACACCTTC. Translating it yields CAWSVGPSYGYTF.

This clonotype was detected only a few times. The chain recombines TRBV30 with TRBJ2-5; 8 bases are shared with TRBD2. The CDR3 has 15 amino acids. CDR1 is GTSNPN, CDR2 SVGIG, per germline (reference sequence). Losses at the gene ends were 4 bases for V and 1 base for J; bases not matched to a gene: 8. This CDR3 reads CAWNHGGGSQETQYF. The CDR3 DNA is TGTGCCTGGAATCATGGCGGGGGGAGCCAAGAGACCCAGTACTTC. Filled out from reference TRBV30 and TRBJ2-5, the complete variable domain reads SQTIHQWPATLVQPVGSPLSLECTVEGTSNPNLYWYRQAAGRGLQLLFYSVGIGQISSEVPQNLSASRPQDRQFILSSKKLLLSDSGFYLCAWNHGGGSQETQYFGPGTRLLVL.

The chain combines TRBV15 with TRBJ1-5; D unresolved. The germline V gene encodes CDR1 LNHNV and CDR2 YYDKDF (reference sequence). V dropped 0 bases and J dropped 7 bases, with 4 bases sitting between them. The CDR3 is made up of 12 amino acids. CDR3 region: CATSRDFQPQHF. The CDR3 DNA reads TGTGCCACCAGCAGAGACTTCCAGCCCCAGCATTTT.

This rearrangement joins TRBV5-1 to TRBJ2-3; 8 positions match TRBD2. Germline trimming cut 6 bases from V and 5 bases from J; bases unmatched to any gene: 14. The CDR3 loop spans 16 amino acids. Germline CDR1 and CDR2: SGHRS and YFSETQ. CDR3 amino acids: CASTKGIAGQGDTQYF. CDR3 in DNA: TGCGCCAGCACCAAGGGGATAGCGGGGCAGGGAGATACGCAGTATTTT.

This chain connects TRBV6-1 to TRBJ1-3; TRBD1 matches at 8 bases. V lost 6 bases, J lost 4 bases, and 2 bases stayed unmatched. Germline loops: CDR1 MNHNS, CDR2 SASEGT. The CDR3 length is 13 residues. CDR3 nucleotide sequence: TGTGCCAGCAGCACAGGGGGAGGAAACACCATATATTTT. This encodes CASSTGGGNTIYF.

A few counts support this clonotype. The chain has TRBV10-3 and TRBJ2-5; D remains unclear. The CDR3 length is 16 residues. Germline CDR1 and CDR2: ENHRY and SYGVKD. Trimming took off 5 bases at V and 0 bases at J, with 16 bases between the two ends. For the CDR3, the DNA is TGTGCCATCAGTCCCTACTATACGTCAAACCAAGAGACCCAGTACTTC. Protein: CAISPYYTSNQETQYF.

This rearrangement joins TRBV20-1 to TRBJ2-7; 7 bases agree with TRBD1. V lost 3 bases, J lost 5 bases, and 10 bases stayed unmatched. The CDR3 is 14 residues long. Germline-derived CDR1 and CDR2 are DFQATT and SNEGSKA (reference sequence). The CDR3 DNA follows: TGCAGTGCTAGTCTGCAGGGGGTATCCAACGAGCAGTACTTC. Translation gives CSASLQGVSNEQYF.